Below, one TCR beta chain is given with its context. No antigen is known for it. The junction departs from germline at one end; a sequencing error may be responsible. CDR1 DFQATT and CDR2 SNEGSKA are derived from the germline V gene (reference sequence). Taken from cysteine to phenylalanine, the CDR3 has 14 residues. The only DNA kept is the CDR3, 42 bases in frame from the first base. This entry belongs to a study of molecular identifiers for immune sequencing clone quantification (dated by TCRdb to the late 2010s). For context, the study as a whole: For a replicate experiment, RNA from roughly 21,000 or 96,000 naive CD8 T cells was divided into five aliquots, and four of the five aliquots were sequenced. This methods study used CD8 T cells to benchmark TCR RNA copy counting and molecular-identifier clustering-based TCR repertoire sequencing (MIDCIRS). The study at large found these results: In CMV-specific effector cells, clones with more than 20 RNA copies contained over 99% of molecules, whereas in naive cells such clones contained under 1% of molecules. A single cell's worth of spiked-in Jurkat TCR RNA was reported detectable even among around 970,000 naive CD8 T cells. When barcode sub-clustering was omitted, TCR diversity was inflated by chimeric consensus sequences, with chimeras reaching as high as 47%. Modeling indicated about 3 TCR RNA copies recovered per cell, compared with around 10 by digital PCR, which implies a capture efficiency of around 31%. Highly expanded clone sizes could be underestimated if identical TCR molecules share a barcode. Spiked-in Jurkat TCR RNA (approximately 10 copies' worth), which is not part of the donor repertoire, was contained in the naive libraries.

Libraries of naive CD8 T cells were generated from roughly 21,000 to 960,000 sorted cells, with 10%, 30% or 50% of the purified RNA used. Naive CD8 T cells were FACS-sorted as CD8+CD4-CCR7+CD45RA+ on a BD FACSAria II into RLT Plus buffer. To test detection sensitivity, Jurkat RNA equal to approximately 10 TCR copies was added to samples of about 20,000-1,000,000 naive CD8 T cells. CD8 T cells were enriched using RosetteSep CD8+ T Cell Enrichment Cocktail and Ficoll-Paque, and the enriched cells then underwent ACK red cell lysis. Library creation used PCR. TCRdb names NextSeq 500 as the instrument used. Bulk TCR libraries were prepared as previously described, using TCR primers listed in Table S5. Purification of total RNA was performed with the Qiagen AllPrep DNA/RNA kit. Before any analysis, reads coming from multiple sequencing runs of the same library were combined into one pool. On the authors' methods: Reads were retained only if the reads had an exact TCR constant sequence, and the retained reads were trimmed to 150 nt and grouped according to their 12-nt molecular barcodes. Within each barcode group, reads were sub-clustered at a 15% Levenshtein threshold, and quality-weighted consensus sequences were built per RNA molecule. Non-functional sequences were discarded, and so were lower-count sequences lying one edit away from another sequence. On the basis of fitting two negative binomial distributions, barcode sub-clusters with fewer than 20% of the maximum read count were discarded. TCRdb cleaned the public reads at Q25 with fastp, built clones with MiXCR and kept in-frame beta chains. CDR3 protein duplicates are merged, each entry listing the most common genes and DNA. It is TCRdb's table, rather than the study itself, that gives the V and J calls and clone size. The sample table records 85,000 to 130,000 distinct CDR3 sequences; around 33% of these occur just once. The ten largest clonotypes hold about 4.2% of the sample.

The sequence derives from a human donor in good health. Some libraries in this study had Jurkat cell RNA spiked in. Sequences were obtained from naive CD8+ T cells from blood, with Jurkat cell RNA spiked in. The cell subset or site label for this specimen denotes: FACS-sorted CD8+CD4-CCR7+CD45RA+ naive T cells. In this chain, TRBV20-1 is recombined with TRBJ1-5; TRBD1 is possibly the D segment (5 matching bases). The nucleotide sequence is TGCAGTGCCACGGAGGGGTTTAGCAGTCAGCCCCAGCATTTT. Its translation is CSATEGFSSQPQHF.